The 29 T cell receptor beta chains presented below share a single source sample, sequenced in a study of blood T cell repertoires in COVID-19. The table came from immunoSEQ multiplex PCR; TCRdb's copy has only in-frame clones and leaves some out. The sample shows about 160,000 clones, more than 60% of them seen only once. Sequences were obtained from peripheral blood. The receptor set was obtained from a man between 65 and 80 years old with acute or convalescent COVID-19.

This sequence joins TRBV7-9 and TRBJ2-7; the D is unclear. Germline-derived CDR1 and CDR2 are SEHNR and FQNEAQ (reference sequence). Trimming cost V 2 bases and J 4 bases, with 6 bases left between them. This CDR3 has 12 amino acids. This CDR3 reads CASSLISYEQYF. The CDR3 nucleotides read TGTGCCAGCAGCTTAATCAGTTACGAGCAGTACTTC.

The genes are TRBV11-2 and TRBJ2-1; no clear D. This CDR3 comprises 15 residues. Between the trimmed V and J ends, which lost 2 bases and 4 bases, there was a span of 12 bases. CDR1 is SGHAT, CDR2 FQNNGV, per germline. The CDR3 DNA follows: TGTGCCAGCAGCTTAATTCAGTCACGATACAATGAGCAGTTCTTC. Amino acid sequence: CASSLIQSRYNEQFF. The variable domain in full, completed from reference TRBV11-2 and TRBJ2-1, reads EAGVAQSPRYKIIEKRQSVAFWCNPISGHATLYWYQQILGQGPKLLIQFQNNGVVDDSQLPKDRFSAERLKGVDSTLKIQPAKLEDSAVYLCASSLIQSRYNEQFFGPGTRLTVL.

The rearrangement links TRBV6-6 to TRBJ2-7, with a weak D call TRBD1 (6 bases). This CDR3 comprises 15 residues. The germline gives CDR1 MNHNY, CDR2 SVGAGI (reference sequence). Trimming shortened V by 3 bases and J by 5 bases, and 17 bases separated the two germline ends. The CDR3 sequence: CASSYGQGKANEQYF. DNA of the CDR3: TGTGCCAGCAGTTATGGGCAGGGGAAGGCCAACGAGCAGTACTTC.

This clone was observed a few times. The chain carries TRBV12-5 and TRBJ2-5; TRBD1 might be the D (5 bases). Trimming stripped 5 bases from V and 4 bases from J, with 11 bases between. The germline CDR1 and CDR2 sequences are LGHNT and FRNRAP. CDR3 length: 13 amino acids. In DNA, the CDR3 is TGTGCTAGTGGTCCAGGGTACGGAGAGACCCAGTACTTC. This encodes CASGPGYGETQYF.

This clone was found once. V gene TRBV11-2 combines with J gene TRBJ1-3; D uncertain. The CDR3 is 15 amino acids. CDR1 is SGHAT, CDR2 FQNNGV, per germline. V was trimmed by 3 bases and J by 0 bases, leaving 9 bases between them. The CDR3 sequence: CASSLLQSSGNTIYF. The CDR3 DNA reads TGTGCCAGCAGCTTGTTACAGAGCTCTGGAAACACCATATATTTT.

This chain links TRBV5-1 with TRBJ2-3, with 7 bases that match TRBD2. CDR3 length: 15 residues. The J segment lost 6 bases and the V segment lost 3 bases, leaving 10 bases of the junction unmatched. The germline CDR1 and CDR2 sequences are SGHRS and YFSETQ. The chain's CDR3 is CASSSGLTSRDTQYF. As DNA, the CDR3 is TGCGCCAGCAGCTCGGGACTAACCTCACGTGATACGCAGTATTTT.

The chain joins TRBV18 to TRBJ2-7; 8 bases are shared with TRBD1. V shed 4 bases and J 3 bases; nucleotides not matched to a gene: 5. The germline gives CDR1 KGHSH, CDR2 LQKENI. The CDR3 has 14 amino acids. The CDR3 DNA is TGTGCCAGCTCACTTGGGACAGGTATCTACGAGCAGTACTTC. Translating it yields CASSLGTGIYEQYF.

As regards this clone: Distinct nucleotide sequences in the sample also encode this CDR3. The rearrangement joins TRBV3-1 (or the pseudogene TRBV3-2) to TRBJ1-1, with TRBD1 matching over 10 bases. Germline assignment: CDR1 LGHDT and CDR2 YNNKEL (reference sequence). V lost 0 bases, J lost 11 bases, and 3 bases stayed unmatched. This CDR3 spans 13 amino acids. CDR3 amino acids: CASSQDGDRGAFF. DNA for the CDR3: TGTGCCAGCAGCCAAGACGGGGACAGGGGTGCTTTCTTT.

This clone was detected once. This chain uses TRBV5-1 with TRBJ2-7; 7 bases match TRBD1. The trim removed 3 bases at V and 9 bases at J, leaving 9 bases unmatched. CDR3 length: 13 residues. Germline-derived CDR1 and CDR2 are SGHRS and YFSETQ. The DNA of the CDR3 is TGCGCCAGCAGCTGGGATACAGGGGCGGGGCAGTACTTC. This codes for CASSWDTGAGQYF.

The CDR3, as DNA: TGTGCCAGCAGTGCGGACAATGGAGGCTACACCTTC. Its translation is CASSADNGGYTF. The chain couples TRBV27 to TRBJ1-2; TRBD1 is a possible D gene (5 bases). CDR1 and CDR2 (germline): MNHEY, SMNVEV (reference sequence). The CDR3 loop spans 12 amino acids. Trimming left V 5 bases short and J 8 bases short, with 12 bases between.

The CDR3 region has the DNA TGTGCCAGCAGCCCCCCAGGGAACCAAGAGACCCAGTACTTC. This gives the protein CASSPPGNQETQYF. The chain combines TRBV7-8 with TRBJ2-5, with D possibly being TRBD1 (5 bases). The CDR3 sequence is 14 residues long. With 5 bases removed from V and 0 bases from J, the gap between germline ends came to 10 bases. CDR1 and CDR2 from the germline V gene are SGHVS and FQNEAQ. Complete variable domain (other parts from reference TRBV7-8 and TRBJ2-5): GAGVSQSPRYKVAKRGQDVALRCDPISGHVSLFWYQQALGQGPEFLTYFQNEAQLDKSGLPSDRFFAERPEGSVSTLKIQRTQQEDSAVYLCASSPPGNQETQYFGPGTRLLVL.

The count of this clone is one. This chain links TRBV7-2 with TRBJ1-1, with TRBD1 as a possible D gene (6 bases). Between the trimmed V and J ends, which lost 5 bases and 1 base, there was a span of 14 bases. The CDR3 runs to 15 residues. The germline V gene has CDR1 SGHTA and CDR2 FQGNSA. The CDR3 bases are TGTGCCAGCAGCCGGAACCCGACAGGGAACACTGAAGCTTTCTTT. The encoded protein is CASSRNPTGNTEAFF.

In this sample, this clone turned up a few times. The chain combines TRBV5-1 with TRBJ2-5, with 13 bases that match TRBD2. The CDR3 has 16 amino acids. Trimming cost V 4 bases and J 1 base; bases outside gene matches: 4. The germline V gene has CDR1 SGHRS and CDR2 YFSETQ. The CDR3 reads CASSTGLAGIQETQYF. The CDR3 DNA follows: TGCGCCAGCAGCACGGGACTAGCGGGAATCCAAGAGACCCAGTACTTC.

Only a few counts were recorded for this clone. The chain recombines TRBV19 with TRBJ2-5, with 13 bases lining up with TRBD2. J was trimmed by 5 bases and V by 1 base; bases with no gene match: 10. Per the germline V gene, CDR1 is LNHDA and CDR2 is SQIVND (reference sequence). There are 18 residues in the CDR3. In DNA, the CDR3 is TGTGCCAGTAGTATAGCCACACGACTAGCGGGGGGCCGGGAGACCCAGTACTTC. Translation gives CASSIATRLAGGRETQYF.

This clone was seen only once. J is TRBJ2-1 and V is TRBV5-1, with 11 bases matching TRBD2. The germline gives CDR1 SGHRS, CDR2 YFSETQ. The CDR3 has 16 residues. Trimming took 4 bases from V and 6 from J; bases not matched to a gene: 9. CDR3 coding DNA: TGCGCCAGCAGCCTTCCCGGGACTAGCGGCCTCAATGAGCAGTTCTTC. Amino acids: CASSLPGTSGLNEQFF.

This sequence joins TRBV5-1 and TRBJ1-4; perhaps TRBD1 as D (6 bases). The CDR3 length is 15 residues. CDR1 and CDR2 from the germline V gene are SGHRS and YFSETQ. With 4 bases removed from V and 0 bases from J, the gap between germline ends came to 10 bases. The DNA of the CDR3 is TGCGCCAGCAGCGACGGGACAACAACTAATGAAAAACTGTTTTTT. Translated, it gives CASSDGTTTNEKLFF.

This chain joins TRBV5-1 and TRBJ1-3, with D tentatively TRBD1 (5 bases). The germline V gene encodes CDR1 SGHRS and CDR2 YFSETQ. This CDR3 is 13 amino acids long. Between the trimmed V and J ends, which lost 2 bases and 6 bases, there was a span of 9 bases. The CDR3 reads CASSFGGENTIYF. CDR3 nucleotides: TGCGCCAGCAGCTTCGGGGGTGAAAACACCATATATTTT.

This clone was found once. J is TRBJ2-3 and V is TRBV6-4; D perhaps matches TRBD2 (5 bases). CDR1 is MRHNA, CDR2 SNTAGT, per germline. V was pared by 4 bases and J by 10 bases, with 21 bases between. The CDR3 totals 15 residues. The CDR3 reads CASSASGLASVAQYF. The CDR3 region has the DNA TGTGCCAGCAGTGCCTCGGGTTTAGCGTCCGTCGCGCAGTATTTT.

A remark on this clone: At the DNA level, this CDR3 is encoded by other sequences in the same sample as well. The chain combines TRBV7-8 with TRBJ2-7; D is unresolved. V was cut by 1 base and J by 3 bases, with 7 bases left in between. Germline loops: CDR1 SGHVS, CDR2 FQNEAQ. The CDR3 has 13 amino acids. CDR3 sequence (DNA): TGTGCCAGCAGCTTAGGGGCCAGCTACGAGCAGTACTTC. It specifies CASSLGASYEQYF.

In the case of this clone: At one boundary the junction diverges from the germline segment, which might be a read error. The genes are TRBV27 and TRBJ1-1; D perhaps matches TRBD1 (6 bases). Germline CDR1 is MNHEY and CDR2 is SMNVEV (reference sequence). The CDR3 is made up of 12 amino acids. The CDR3 nucleotides read TGTGCCAGCAGTTTCCACAGGGCCGAAGTTTTCTTT. Amino acids: CASSFHRAEVFF.

This clone appeared a few times. V gene TRBV5-4 combines with J gene TRBJ2-2; no reliable D call. CDR3 length equals 16 residues. V was cut by 0 bases and J by 1 base, with 10 bases left in between. CDR1 and CDR2 (germline): SGHNT, YYREEE (reference sequence). The CDR3 protein is CASSLEPSLNTGELFF. The DNA of the CDR3 is TGTGCCAGCAGCTTGGAACCCAGTTTGAACACCGGGGAGCTGTTTTTT. Supplemented by reference TRBV5-4 and TRBJ2-2, the full variable domain reads ETGVTQSPTHLIKTRGQQVTLRCSSQSGHNTVSWYQQALGQGPQFIFQYYREEENGRGNFPPRFSGLQFPNYSSELNVNALELDDSALYLCASSLEPSLNTGELFFGEGSRLTVL.

The chain has TRBV19 and TRBJ2-7; the D gene is possibly TRBD1 (6 bases). Germline V gives CDR1 LNHDA, CDR2 SQIVND (reference sequence). V lost 4 bases and J lost 3, with 19 bases in between. The CDR3 contains 16 residues. CDR3 sequence: CASSRARQVKVYEQYF. For the CDR3, the DNA is TGTGCCAGTAGTAGAGCAAGACAGGTGAAGGTCTACGAGCAGTACTTC.

In its sample, this clone was seen once. The chain employs TRBV27 and TRBJ1-1, with TRBD1 as a possible D gene (6 bases). The CDR3 has 14 amino acids. Germline assignment: CDR1 MNHEY and CDR2 SMNVEV (reference sequence). V was shortened by 3 bases and J by 6 bases, with 14 bases between the two germline ends. The CDR3 loop is CASSFRGTSPEAFF. CDR3 coding DNA: TGTGCCAGCAGTTTCAGGGGTACTTCACCTGAAGCTTTCTTT.

This clone came up once. V and J are TRBV5-4 and TRBJ1-1, with D possibly TRBD1 on 6 matching bases. Germline V gene sequence: CDR1 SGHNT, CDR2 YYREEE (reference sequence). The V and J ends lost 0 bases and 4 bases respectively, with 7 bases between them. CDR3 length: 13 residues. CDR3 residues: CASSLADSTEAFF. The CDR3 bases are TGTGCCAGCAGCTTGGCGGACAGCACTGAAGCTTTCTTT.

Written as DNA, the CDR3 is TGTGCCAGCAGCTTAGGTTTTAGCGGGGGGGCCGCGGAGCTGTTTTTT. It translates to CASSLGFSGGAAELFF. The chain joins TRBV7-8 to TRBJ2-2, with 11 nucleotides matching TRBD2. J was trimmed by 10 bases and V by 1 base; bases with no gene match: 8. The CDR3 consists of 16 residues. CDR1 is SGHVS and CDR2 is FQNEAQ in the germline V gene.

This chain uses TRBV9 with TRBJ2-1, with D possibly being TRBD2 (6 bases). Germline CDR1 SGDLS, CDR2 YYNGEE. The ends were cut back, 3 bases at V and 5 bases at J, with 18 bases in the middle. This CDR3 is built from 16 residues. The CDR3 is CASSAGTRRLDNEQFF. CDR3 nucleotide sequence: TGTGCCAGCAGCGCAGGGACTCGCAGACTAGACAATGAGCAGTTCTTC.

The gene calls are TRBV6-1 and TRBJ1-2, with TRBD1 matching 7 bases. Germline loops: CDR1 MNHNS, CDR2 SASEGT. V gave up 6 bases and J gave up 4 bases; unmatched junction bases: 5. This CDR3 has 13 amino acids. CDR3 coding DNA: TGTGCCAGCAGGGTAGGGGACAGCTATGGCTACACCTTC. It codes for CASRVGDSYGYTF.

CDR3 sequence reads: CASSPGVGTSAWVSYEQYF. The CDR3 DNA reads TGCGCCAGCAGCCCCGGGGTTGGGACTAGCGCCTGGGTCTCCTACGAGCAGTACTTC. The chain has TRBV5-1 and TRBJ2-7; 10 positions match TRBD2. The CDR3 runs 19 residues. Looked up from germline, CDR1 is SGHRS and CDR2 is YFSETQ. The V segment lost 4 bases and the J segment 0 bases; nucleotides outside the gene matches: 16.

This chain links TRBV5-1 with TRBJ2-3, with 12 bases identical to TRBD1. Germline trimming cut 2 bases from V and 6 bases from J; bases unmatched to any gene: 4. From germline, CDR1 is SGHRS and CDR2 YFSETQ. The CDR3 totals 15 residues. The DNA for the CDR3 is TGCGCCAGCAGCTTAGGGACAGGGGGCTTCGATACGCAGTATTTT. This translates into CASSLGTGGFDTQYF.